Below are 21 T cell receptor beta chains sequenced from a single sample in a study of T cell repertoires in cytomegalovirus infection (dated by TCRdb to the late 2010s). The reads were generated on an Illumina HiSeq 1500. In-frame beta chains were kept once TCRdb had trimmed the public reads at Q25 with fastp and called clones with MiXCR. A single entry per CDR3 protein holds the most common genes and DNA from its merged rows. The sample table holds 250,000 to 300,000 distinct CDR3 sequences, of which about a sixth were seen once. Around half of the sample lies in the top ten. Input material: CD8+ T cells from PBMCs. The origin of the receptors is a human donor in good health (CMV status not recorded). Some clones in this sample may be carry-over from other donors' samples.

This clonotype showed up just a few times. The chain recombines TRBV20-1 with TRBJ1-5; D might be TRBD1 (5 bases). Germline values: CDR1 DFQATT, CDR2 SNEGSKA (reference sequence). CDR3 size: 15 residues. Between the trimmed V and J ends, which lost 3 bases and 2 bases, there was a span of 14 bases. The CDR3 nucleotides read TGCAGTGCTAGGAAAAGGGGCCTTGGCAATCAGCCCCAGCATTTT. Protein product: CSARKRGLGNQPQHF.

This clonotype was seen ten or more times. J is TRBJ2-2 and V is TRBV6-1; TRBD2 aligns across 8 bases. Germline CDR1 and CDR2: MNHNS and SASEGT. V was clipped by 6 bases and J by 6 bases; unmatched bases: 6. The CDR3 consists of 14 residues. CDR3 amino acids: CASSLGGDSGELFF. Here the CDR3 DNA reads TGTGCCAGCAGCCTCGGGGGGGATTCCGGGGAGCTGTTTTTT.

The chain combines TRBV24-1 with TRBJ2-5; tentatively, D is TRBD1 (6 bases). The CDR3 loop spans 14 amino acids. Germline CDR1 and CDR2: KGHDR and SFDVKD. V was shortened by 4 bases and J by 1 base, with 9 bases between the two germline ends. CDR3: CATSDRGSQETQYF. CDR3 bases: TGTGCCACCAGTGACAGGGGATCCCAAGAGACCCAGTACTTC.

This clonotype was detected only a few times. DNA of the CDR3: TGTGCCGGGTATCAGGGTTCTCAAGAGACCCAGTACTTC. Protein sequence: CAGYQGSQETQYF. The V call is TRBV5-3, the J call TRBJ2-5; weak D call: TRBD1 (5 bases). TRBV5-3 is assigned to the ORF class and has an uncertain function. Deletions cut 10 bases from V and 2 bases from J, with 15 bases between. The CDR3 contains 13 residues.

The gene calls are TRBV10-2 and TRBJ1-1; TRBD1 aligns across 8 bases. The V segment lost 6 bases and the J segment 4 bases; nucleotides outside the gene matches: 4. The germline V gene encodes CDR1 WSHSY and CDR2 SAAADI. This CDR3 has 13 amino acids. The chain's CDR3 is CASRPTGGTEAFF. The CDR3 DNA follows: TGCGCCAGCAGACCCACAGGGGGCACTGAAGCTTTCTTT.

This clonotype has more than one count but fewer than ten. The chain has TRBV5-5 and TRBJ2-1; 12 bases fit TRBD2. The germline gives CDR1 SGHKS, CDR2 YYEKEE (reference sequence). Trimming removed 3 bases from V and 5 bases from J; junction bases left unmatched: 9. The CDR3 length is 17 residues. CDR3 coding DNA: TGTGCCAGCAGCTGGACCGGGACTAGCGGGCCCAACAATGAGCAGTTCTTC. Its translation is CASSWTGTSGPNNEQFF.

This clonotype was seen a handful of times. This sequence joins TRBV7-9 and TRBJ2-3; 7 nucleotides match TRBD1. The V gene's germline CDR1 is SEHNR and CDR2 FQNEAQ (reference sequence). The CDR3 has 17 residues. J was trimmed by 2 bases and V by 4 bases; bases with no gene match: 12. The CDR3 loop is CASSSISGTDTTDTQYF. The CDR3 DNA reads as TGTGCCAGCAGCTCTATTTCCGGGACAGATACCACAGATACGCAGTATTTT.

This clonotype has more than one count but fewer than ten. The CDR3 DNA follows: TGTGCCAGTAGTATAGTATTCCGGGACTACATCACAGATACGCAGTATTTT. Translation: CASSIVFRDYITDTQYF. This rearrangement joins TRBV19 to TRBJ2-3, with 7 bases aligning to TRBD2. V lost 1 base and J lost 2; bases outside the gene matches: 9. Germline-derived CDR1 and CDR2 are LNHDA and SQIVND (reference sequence). The CDR3 has 17 amino acids.

The V call is TRBV4-3, the J call TRBJ1-1, with unresolved D. V gave up 0 bases and J gave up 4 bases, with 15 bases separating them. The germline gives CDR1 LGHNA, CDR2 YSLEER. The CDR3 totals 16 residues. In DNA form, the CDR3 reads TGCGCCAGCAGCCAAGATCCCGGACGGCCTTTCACTGAAGCTTTCTTT. Encoded protein: CASSQDPGRPFTEAFF.

This clonotype was counted at least ten times. CDR3 nucleotides: TGTGCCAGCAGCTTAGAGCTAGCGGGGTTCTACAATGAGCAGTTCTTC. Residues: CASSLELAGFYNEQFF. The chain employs TRBV7-8 and TRBJ2-1; 9 positions match TRBD2. The CDR3 loop spans 16 amino acids. CDR1 and CDR2 from the germline V gene are SGHVS and FQNEAQ. V gave up 1 base and J gave up 3 bases; unmatched junction bases: 4.

There are a few counts of this clonotype. The rearrangement joins TRBV28 to TRBJ2-1; D might be TRBD1 (5 bases). The CDR3 extends over 10 amino acids. With 6 bases removed from V and 12 bases from J, the gap between germline ends came to 9 bases. The V gene's germline CDR1 is MDHEN and CDR2 SYDVKM. Written as DNA, the CDR3 is TGTGCCAGCAGCAGACAGTGGCAGTTCTTC. Its protein product is CASSRQWQFF.

The table lists this clonotype with many counts. This sequence joins TRBV7-8 and TRBJ1-1; no clear D gene. The germline gives CDR1 SGHVS, CDR2 FQNEAQ. CDR3 length equals 15 residues. Trimming took 1 base from V and 2 from J, leaving 11 bases between them. The CDR3 region is CASSLVGSLNTEAFF. In DNA, the CDR3 is TGTGCCAGCAGCTTAGTCGGGAGCCTAAACACTGAAGCTTTCTTT.

Regarding this clonotype: The CDR3 does not end in the conserved phenylalanine or tryptophan, so this is likely a read error. This chain uses TRBV6-5 with TRBJ2-2, with D perhaps matching TRBD2 (6 bases). Germline loops: CDR1 MNHEY, CDR2 SVGAGI. The CDR3 sequence is 13 residues long. Trimming shortened V by 0 bases and J by 11 bases, and 10 bases separated the two germline ends. CDR3 nucleotides: TGTGCCAGCAGTTACTCACCCGGGGGAGAGCTGTTTTCT. Translation: CASSYSPGGELFS.

This clonotype was seen many times. V and J are TRBV29-1 and TRBJ2-7; TRBD1 might be the D (5 bases). The CDR3 runs to 12 residues. Germline CDR1 reads SQVTM; CDR2 reads ANQGSEA. V was shortened by 5 bases and J by 2 bases, with 10 bases between the two germline ends. The CDR3 protein is CSVKQATYEQYF. The CDR3 DNA reads as TGCAGCGTTAAACAGGCGACCTACGAGCAGTACTTC.

This clonotype was recorded at least ten times. This chain joins TRBV6-6 and TRBJ1-1; D is ambiguous. The CDR3 contains 16 residues. Germline lookup yields CDR1 MNHNY and CDR2 SVGAGI (reference sequence). The V end lost 0 bases, the J end lost 4 bases, and 15 bases lay between the germline ends. The CDR3 nucleotides are TGTGCCAGCAGTTACTCGATTGTGTCCCAACGCACTGAAGCTTTCTTT. It is translated as CASSYSIVSQRTEAFF.

This clonotype showed up just a few times. V gene TRBV27 combines with J gene TRBJ2-3; D possibly corresponds to TRBD1 (5 bases). V dropped 8 bases and J dropped 6 bases, with 12 bases sitting between them. Germline loops: CDR1 MNHEY, CDR2 SMNVEV (reference sequence). The CDR3 runs 12 residues. The CDR3 sequence: CASHHPGDTQYF. CDR3 coding DNA: TGTGCCAGCCACCACCCAGGGGATACGCAGTATTTT.

In this sample, this clonotype turned up a few times. This chain links TRBV6-5 with TRBJ2-3; 11 bases map to TRBD2. Germline V gene sequence: CDR1 MNHEY, CDR2 SVGAGI. The CDR3 has 17 residues. V trimming: 2 bases; J trimming: 1 base; junction bases outside the gene matches: 5. CDR3 amino acids: CASSYAGGLAGTDTQYF. DNA for the CDR3: TGTGCCAGCAGTTACGCGGGGGGACTAGCGGGCACAGATACGCAGTATTTT.

This clonotype was seen at least ten times. The chain recombines TRBV7-9 with TRBJ2-5, with D perhaps TRBD1 (7 bases). Looked up from germline, CDR1 is SEHNR and CDR2 is FQNEAQ (reference sequence). The CDR3 covers 15 residues. With 3 bases removed from V and 5 bases from J, the gap between germline ends came to 16 bases. This CDR3 is CASSFPGRGRETQYF. In DNA, the CDR3 is TGTGCCAGCAGCTTCCCAGGCAGGGGGAGGGAGACCCAGTACTTC.

V gene TRBV14 combines with J gene TRBJ1-1; D gene unclear. The CDR3 contains 12 residues. Germline CDR1 is SGHDN and CDR2 is FVKESK. Trimming left V 3 bases short and J 4 bases short, with 6 bases between. Here the CDR3 reads CASSQVGTEAFF. As DNA, the CDR3 is TGTGCCAGCAGCCAGGTTGGCACTGAAGCTTTCTTT. The full variable domain, with the rest looked up from reference TRBV14 and TRBJ1-1, is EAGVTQFPSHSVIEKGQTVTLRCDPISGHDNLYWYRRVMGKEIKFLLHFVKESKQDESGMPNNRFLAERTGGTYSTLKVQPAELEDSGVYFCASSQVGTEAFFGQGTRLTVV.

In its sample, this clonotype was seen a few times. V is TRBV9 and J is TRBJ1-2; maybe TRBD1 (6 bases). Between the trimmed V and J ends, which lost 0 bases and 6 bases, there was a span of 21 bases. CDR3 length: 17 amino acids. Germline-derived CDR1 and CDR2 are SGDLS and YYNGEE. The CDR3 here is CASSVGSGDIPFDGYTF. The CDR3 DNA sequence: TGTGCCAGCAGCGTAGGTTCAGGGGACATCCCATTCGATGGCTACACCTTC.

In this sample, this clonotype turned up a few times. This rearrangement joins TRBV29-1 to TRBJ1-1; weak D call: TRBD1 (5 bases). CDR1 and CDR2 from the germline V gene are SQVTM and ANQGSEA. The CDR3 extends over 12 amino acids. Trimming took 5 bases from V and 7 from J, leaving 14 bases between them. The chain's CDR3 is CSVRPGEGEAFF. CDR3 bases: TGCAGCGTTAGACCGGGGGAGGGTGAAGCTTTCTTT. The full variable domain, in which reference TRBV29-1 and TRBJ1-1 provide the parts outside the CDR3, is SAVISQKPSRDICQRGTSLTIQCQVDSQVTMMFWYRQQPGQSLTLIATANQGSEATYESGFVIDKFPISRPNLTFSTLTVSNMSPEDSSIYLCSVRPGEGEAFFGQGTRLTVV.